This TCR beta chain was observed in a study of T cell repertoires in cytomegalovirus infection. Of note for this clonotype: Since a much larger clone is just one base distant, this may be a read error.

Germline values: CDR1 MDHEN, CDR2 SYDVKM. This CDR3 contains 12 residues. TCRdb re-called the reads with MiXCR, one entry per CDR3 protein. The data contain approximately 240,000 distinct CDR3 sequences, roughly an eighth of them seen just once; the ten biggest clones take up 1.5% to 2%. The sequence came from a human donor in good health (CMV status not recorded). Some clones in this sample may be carry-over from other donors' samples. The J gene is TRBJ2-7, the V gene TRBV28; D uncertain. What was sequenced was PBMCs. CDR3 in amino acids: CVSSLWGNEQYF. For the CDR3, the DNA is TGTGTCAGCAGTTTATGGGGAAACGAGCAGTACTTC.